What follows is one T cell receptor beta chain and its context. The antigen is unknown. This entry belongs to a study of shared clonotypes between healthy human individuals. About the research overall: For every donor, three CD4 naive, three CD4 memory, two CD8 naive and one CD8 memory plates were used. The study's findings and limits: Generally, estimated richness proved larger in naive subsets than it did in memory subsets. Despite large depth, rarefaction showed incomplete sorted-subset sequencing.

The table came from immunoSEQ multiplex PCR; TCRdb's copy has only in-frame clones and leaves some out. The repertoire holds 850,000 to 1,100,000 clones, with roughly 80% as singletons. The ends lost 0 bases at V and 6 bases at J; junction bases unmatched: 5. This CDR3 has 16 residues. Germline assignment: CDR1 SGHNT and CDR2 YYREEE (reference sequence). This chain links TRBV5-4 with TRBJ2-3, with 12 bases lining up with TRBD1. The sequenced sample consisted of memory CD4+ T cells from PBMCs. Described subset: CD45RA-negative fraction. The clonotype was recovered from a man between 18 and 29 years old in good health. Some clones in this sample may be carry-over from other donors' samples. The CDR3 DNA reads TGTGCCAGCAGCTTGGACGGGACAGGGGGCGCCGATACGCAGTATTTT. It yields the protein CASSLDGTGGADTQYF. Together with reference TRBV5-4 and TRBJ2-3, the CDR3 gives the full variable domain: ETGVTQSPTHLIKTRGQQVTLRCSSQSGHNTVSWYQQALGQGPQFIFQYYREEENGRGNFPPRFSGLQFPNYSSELNVNALELDDSALYLCASSLDGTGGADTQYFGPGTRLTVL.